This T cell receptor beta chain stems from a study of cytomegalovirus exposure and HLA in healthy donors. Study outcomes and limitations: TCR beta V segments were, for the most part, productive about 87% or about 30% of the time in an earlier analysis. As a later analysis showed, several of the most significant clusters appeared to be linked to common viral pathogens. When presence/absence was analysed, sequencing depth was taken to be roughly uniform across donors. Whilst most TCR sequences proved rare, a subset of public TCRs occurred across many donors.

The PCR was carried out with 60 Vbeta primers and 13 Jbeta primers. The assay was immunoSEQ multiplex PCR, and TCRdb's table has in-frame clones only and misses some. Counted here are about 15,000 clones, approximately 57% occurring once; the ten biggest clones make up under 20%. Per the germline V gene, CDR1 is SQVTM and CDR2 is ANQGSEA. The length of the CDR3 is 14 residues. The V and J ends lost 7 bases and 0 bases respectively, with 15 bases between them. Points on this clone: Its antigen is undetermined.

This chain uses TRBV29-1 with TRBJ1-2, with a tentative D call TRBD1 (6 bases). The receptor comes from a woman aged 45-60 years in good health and CMV-seropositive. Material: PBMCs. In DNA, the CDR3 is TGCAGCGCTCCGACAGGCCTTTCTAACTATGGCTACACCTTC. Translation: CSAPTGLSNYGYTF.